Following are 16 T cell receptor beta chains from one sample sequenced in a study of blood T cell repertoires in COVID-19. Sequencing was performed with immunoSEQ multiplex PCR; in TCRdb, only in-frame clones are kept and a portion is missing. The table has some 350,000 clones, around 92% seen once; the top ten hold around 2.8%. The specimen sequenced was peripheral blood. The origin of the receptors is a woman aged 30 to 39 with COVID-19, enrolled during active disease.

This clone was seen only once. The chain links TRBV13 to TRBJ2-3, with 9 bases aligning to TRBD2. The CDR3 totals 16 residues. With V trimmed by 11 bases and J by 4 bases, 16 bases remained unmatched. The V gene's germline CDR1 is PRHDT and CDR2 FYEKMQ (reference sequence). The CDR3 DNA is TGTGCCCGTCCCGGTGGCGGGGGGGCCGATGCAGATACGCAGTATTTT. Translation: CARPGGGGADADTQYF.

This chain links TRBV19 with TRBJ1-2; TRBD1 is a possible D gene (6 bases). Trimming left V 6 bases short and J 4 bases short, with 24 bases between. Germline V lookup: CDR1 LNHDA, CDR2 SQIVND (reference sequence). The CDR3 extends over 17 amino acids. This CDR3 reads CASRHFRLIQGSYGYTF. The DNA of the CDR3 is TGTGCCAGTAGACACTTTCGATTGATACAGGGCAGCTATGGCTACACCTTC.

The V gene is TRBV4-1, the J gene TRBJ1-1, with 10 positions matching TRBD1. J gave up 3 bases and V 5 bases, and 12 bases lay outside the gene matches. The germline CDR1 and CDR2 sequences are MGHRA and YSYEKL. This CDR3 spans 17 amino acids. The CDR3 region is CASSSGGDRGSDTEAFF. The CDR3 region has the DNA TGCGCCAGCAGCTCCGGGGGGGACAGGGGATCGGACACTGAAGCTTTCTTT.

The V and J genes are TRBV6-5 and TRBJ2-2, with no clear D. The germline V and J ends were trimmed by 10 bases and 3 bases, with 12 bases remaining between them. Germline-derived CDR1 and CDR2 are MNHEY and SVGAGI. This CDR3 region has 13 residues. The CDR3 is CATLYSYTGELFF. The DNA of the CDR3 is TGTGCCACCTTGTACAGTTACACCGGGGAGCTGTTTTTT.

The chain couples TRBV5-6 to TRBJ2-5, with D hard to call. The CDR3 spans 13 residues. The ends were cut back, 2 bases at V and 7 bases at J, with 12 bases in the middle. Germline CDR1 is SGHDT and CDR2 is YYEEEE. CDR3 nucleotide sequence: TGTGCCAGCAGCTTACGACTCCCTAGGACCCAGTACTTC. Translation gives CASSLRLPRTQYF.

This rearrangement joins TRBV7-2 to TRBJ2-1, with TRBD2 identical over 8 bases. V dropped 3 bases and J dropped 4; count of bases not matched to a gene: 5. From germline, CDR1 is SGHTA and CDR2 FQGNSA. The CDR3 is 15 amino acids. The CDR3 spells CASSFLGGGYNEQFF. The CDR3 DNA sequence: TGTGCCAGCAGCTTCCTCGGGGGGGGATACAATGAGCAGTTCTTC.

The J gene is TRBJ2-1, the V gene TRBV10-1; the match to TRBD2 covers 8 bases. The germline V gene encodes CDR1 WNHNN and CDR2 SYGVQD (reference sequence). V was pared by 4 bases and J by 2 bases, with 13 bases of the junction left unmatched. The CDR3 sequence is 18 residues long. The CDR3 sequence is CASSGGTSRRSPYNEQFF. CDR3 coding DNA: TGCGCCAGCAGTGGGGGGACTAGTAGGCGTAGCCCCTACAATGAGCAGTTCTTC.

The V call is TRBV27, the J call TRBJ1-3; TRBD1 is a possible D gene (5 bases). The CDR3 contains 16 residues. The germline V gene has CDR1 MNHEY and CDR2 SMNVEV (reference sequence). V was pared by 0 bases and J by 0 bases, with 9 bases between. The CDR3 loop reads CASSLSWGPSGNTIYF. The CDR3 nucleotides read TGTGCCAGCAGTTTATCATGGGGCCCCTCTGGAAACACCATATATTTT.

This clone occurred once. The J gene is TRBJ2-5, the V gene TRBV4-1; no firm D call. The V and J ends lost 0 bases and 5 bases respectively, with 16 bases between them. CDR1 MGHRA and CDR2 YSYEKL come from the germline V gene. There are 16 residues in the CDR3. CDR3 sequence reads: CASSQEVRLGWETQYF. CDR3 in DNA: TGCGCCAGCAGCCAAGAAGTAAGGCTAGGATGGGAGACCCAGTACTTC.

This clone occurred once. The chain uses TRBV4-1 and TRBJ1-1, with TRBD1 matching over 7 bases. The J segment lost 0 bases and the V segment lost 4 bases, leaving 8 bases of the junction unmatched. The CDR3 length is 16 residues. From germline, CDR1 is MGHRA and CDR2 YSYEKL. The CDR3 sequence is CASSPRTGAMNTEAFF. The CDR3, as DNA: TGCGCCAGCAGCCCCCGGACAGGAGCAATGAACACTGAAGCTTTCTTT.

This clone was observed a single time. The chain recombines TRBV7-8 with TRBJ2-3, with unresolved D. Germline V CDR1 and CDR2: SGHVS, FQNEAQ. The CDR3 loop spans 15 amino acids. V lost 5 bases to trimming and J lost 2 bases, with 14 bases between them. The CDR3 sequence: CASSPLPVFTDTQYF. Here the CDR3 DNA reads TGTGCCAGCAGCCCACTCCCTGTGTTCACAGATACGCAGTATTTT.

In its sample, this clone was seen a few times. The CDR3 loop reads CASSKAGPGTSVEQYF. For the CDR3, the DNA is TGTGCCAGCAGCAAAGCGGGGCCGGGGACTAGCGTGGAGCAGTACTTC. The chain carries TRBV21-1 and TRBJ2-7; the table's D call TRBD2 went unverified against the DNA. TRBV21-1 corresponds to a pseudogene. The CDR3 is 16 residues long.

This rearrangement joins TRBV7-9 to TRBJ2-3; TRBD2 agrees at 12 bases. Germline values: CDR1 SEHNR, CDR2 FQNEAQ (reference sequence). The CDR3 consists of 15 residues. With 3 bases clipped from V and 8 bases from J, the junction kept 6 bases outside the gene matches. CDR3 sequence (DNA): TGTGCCAGCAGCTTGACTAGCGGGGGATTTGGTACGCAGTATTTT. Translation: CASSLTSGGFGTQYF.

The chain employs TRBV20-1 and TRBJ2-3; 11 nucleotides match TRBD2. V trimming: 3 bases; J trimming: 1 base; junction bases outside the gene matches: 6. Germline V gene lookup returns CDR1 DFQATT and CDR2 SNEGSKA (reference sequence). The CDR3 is 16 residues long. CDR3 amino acids: CSASGTSGLGTDTQYF. In DNA, the CDR3 is TGCAGTGCTAGTGGGACTAGCGGTCTCGGCACAGATACGCAGTATTTT.

This chain links TRBV5-4 with TRBJ2-5, with TRBD2 matching over 10 bases. Germline V CDR1 and CDR2: SGHNT, YYREEE (reference sequence). This CDR3 is 15 amino acids long. V lost 3 bases, J lost 3 bases, and 5 bases stayed unmatched. This CDR3 reads CASSSMSGGEETQYF. CDR3 DNA sequence: TGTGCCAGCAGCTCGATGAGCGGGGGGGAAGAGACCCAGTACTTC.

The chain carries TRBV2 and TRBJ2-7; the D gene is possibly TRBD2 (5 bases). The CDR3 is 11 residues long. V lost 6 bases and J 3 bases, leaving 6 bases between the germline ends. CDR1 is SNHLY and CDR2 is FYNNEI in the germline V gene. Here the CDR3 reads CASSGGYEQYF. The CDR3 region has the DNA TGTGCCAGCAGCGGAGGCTACGAGCAGTACTTC.